These 27 T cell receptor beta chains were sequenced from one sample in a study of CD8 T cells in Susac syndrome (dated by TCRdb to about 2019). Libraries were prepared through the immunoSEQ multiplex PCR assay. RNA was extracted using the RNeasy kit, and about 0.5 to 1 ug of the RNA was reverse transcribed with random hexamers. The public sequencing data were trimmed at Q25 with fastp and processed into clonotypes with MiXCR by TCRdb, which kept only in-frame beta chains. Each entry is one CDR3 protein sequence, shown with its most common DNA and genes. The sample table lists about 180,000 distinct CDR3 sequences, roughly 94% of them with a count of one. Of the sample, 0.085% to 0.1% falls within the top ten clones. Sequencing input: CD4+ T cells from PBMCs. The receptors were gathered from a human donor with Susac syndrome.

The genes are TRBV19 and TRBJ2-5; D assignment may be TRBD1 or TRBD2 (5 bases each). Looked up from germline, CDR1 is LNHDA and CDR2 is SQIVND (reference sequence). V lost 5 bases and J 1 base, leaving 8 bases between the germline ends. This CDR3 contains 13 residues. CDR3: CASSRGGQETQYF. In DNA form, the CDR3 reads TGTGCCAGTAGTCGGGGCGGCCAAGAGACCCAGTACTTC. The full variable domain, its missing parts supplied by reference TRBV19 and TRBJ2-5, is DGGITQSPKYLFRKEGQNVTLSCEQNLNHDAMYWYRQDPGQGLRLIYYSQIVNDFQKGDIAEGYSVSREKKESFPLTVTSAQKNPTAFYLCASSRGGQETQYFGPGTRLLVL.

DNA of the CDR3: TGTGCCAGCAGTAGATGGACAGGGGGCTCCTACGAGCAGTACTTC. Protein sequence: CASSRWTGGSYEQYF. The gene calls are TRBV28 and TRBJ2-7; 10 bases map to TRBD1. V lost 5 bases to trimming and J lost 0 bases; unmatched junction nucleotides: 4. Looked up from germline, CDR1 is MDHEN and CDR2 is SYDVKM. The length of the CDR3 is 15 residues.

This clonotype was detected only once. CDR3 sequence (DNA): TGTGCCAGCAGTGAAATAAGCCGGTCCCGCCGAAATGAGCAGTTCTTC. Protein product: CASSEISRSRRNEQFF. J is TRBJ2-1 and V is TRBV2, with unresolved D. Germline loops: CDR1 SNHLY, CDR2 FYNNEI. V gave up 2 bases and J gave up 7 bases, with 18 bases separating them. There are 16 residues in the CDR3.

The chain couples TRBV9 to TRBJ2-3; 8 nucleotides match TRBD2. V lost 0 bases to trimming and J lost 0 bases; unmatched junction nucleotides: 3. The CDR3 extends over 16 amino acids. In germline, CDR1 is SGDLS, CDR2 YYNGEE. The CDR3 is CASSVGASGSTDTQYF. For the CDR3, the DNA is TGTGCCAGCAGCGTAGGGGCTAGCGGGAGCACAGATACGCAGTATTTT.

The CDR3 DNA reads TGTGCCAGCAGCTTAGGGACAGGGGCTGTCCATGAGCAGTTCTTC. Protein: CASSLGTGAVHEQFF. The chain uses TRBV11-3 and TRBJ2-1, with 9 bases aligning to TRBD1. The CDR3 length is 15 residues. The V gene end was trimmed by 1 base and the J gene end by 8 bases; junction bases not matched to a gene: 6. Germline lookup yields CDR1 SGHNT and CDR2 YENEEA.

The chain links TRBV20-1 to TRBJ1-1; a weak D match, TRBD1 (6 bases). V lost 2 bases to trimming and J lost 4 bases, with 8 bases between them. The CDR3 consists of 12 residues. Germline assignment: CDR1 DFQATT and CDR2 SNEGSKA (reference sequence). The CDR3 DNA is TGCAGTGCTAGACCAGGGGCCACTGAAGCTTTCTTT. Translated: CSARPGATEAFF.

The chain's CDR3 is CAWSVYNSYEQYF. CDR3 coding DNA: TGTGCCTGGAGTGTCTACAACTCCTACGAGCAGTACTTC. The chain recombines TRBV30 with TRBJ2-7; D remains ambiguous. Between the trimmed V and J ends, which lost 0 bases and 0 bases, there was a span of 6 bases. CDR1 and CDR2 from the germline V gene are GTSNPN and SVGIG (reference sequence). This CDR3 spans 13 amino acids.

CDR3 bases: TGTGCTAGTGGTATGGGACTGGTTTCCACCGGGGAGCTGTTTTTT. Translation gives CASGMGLVSTGELFF. The chain is built from TRBV12-5 and TRBJ2-2, with D possibly matching TRBD2 (6 bases). This CDR3 is 15 amino acids long. V was pared by 5 bases and J by 4 bases, with 14 bases between. Germline V gene data show CDR1 as LGHNT and CDR2 as FRNRAP.

The genes are TRBV7-9 and TRBJ2-5; D is tentatively TRBD1 or TRBD2 (5 bases each). The V end lost 2 bases, the J end lost 5 bases, and 12 bases lay between the germline ends. The CDR3 totals 14 residues. CDR1 and CDR2 (germline): SEHNR, FQNEAQ (reference sequence). The CDR3 loop is CASSLNRGWETQYF. For the CDR3, the DNA is TGTGCCAGCAGCTTAAATCGGGGCTGGGAGACCCAGTACTTC.

V is TRBV5-1 and J is TRBJ2-7, with TRBD1 matching 8 bases. V was clipped by 4 bases and J by 3 bases; unmatched bases: 6. CDR1 is SGHRS and CDR2 is YFSETQ in the germline V gene. The CDR3 consists of 14 residues. CDR3 residues: CASSNTGGSYEQYF. The CDR3 coding sequence is TGCGCCAGCAGCAATACAGGGGGGAGCTACGAGCAGTACTTC.

This chain uses TRBV27 with TRBJ1-2, with 10 positions matching TRBD1. Germline CDR1 and CDR2: MNHEY and SMNVEV (reference sequence). The J segment lost 7 bases and the V segment lost 5 bases, leaving 7 bases of the junction unmatched. The CDR3 contains 14 residues. CDR3 sequence (DNA): TGTGCCAGCAGTACCTCCGGGACAGGGGTTGGCTACACCTTC. It yields the protein CASSTSGTGVGYTF.

The rearrangement links TRBV7-9 to TRBJ2-2, with D possibly TRBD1 on 6 matching bases. CDR3 length equals 16 residues. Germline V gene sequence: CDR1 SEHNR, CDR2 FQNEAQ (reference sequence). V was clipped by 5 bases and J by 1 base, with 14 bases between them. The CDR3 DNA reads as TGTGCCAGCAGCGGATACAGGGCCGTGAACACCGGGGAGCTGTTTTTT. Residues: CASSGYRAVNTGELFF.

The J gene is TRBJ2-1, the V gene TRBV12-3 or TRBV12-4; D is unresolved. Trimming pared 1 base from V and 2 bases from J, leaving 9 bases between. CDR3 size: 15 residues. CDR3 nucleotides: TGTGCCAGCAGTTTAGGGACCACCACCTACAATGAGCAGTTCTTC. This translates into CASSLGTTTYNEQFF.

This clonotype occurred once. This rearrangement joins TRBV20-1 to TRBJ1-5, with D possibly TRBD1 on 6 matching bases. Germline CDR1 and CDR2: DFQATT and SNEGSKA (reference sequence). This CDR3 comprises 13 residues. V lost 0 bases to trimming and J lost 4 bases, with 7 bases between them. The CDR3 spells CSARERGNQPQHF. The CDR3 DNA reads TGCAGTGCTAGAGAAAGGGGGAATCAGCCCCAGCATTTT.

The chain combines TRBV4-1 with TRBJ2-2, with 7 nucleotides matching TRBD2. The CDR3 spans 14 residues. Losses at the gene ends were 3 bases for V and 5 bases for J; bases not matched to a gene: 3. The germline V gene encodes CDR1 MGHRA and CDR2 YSYEKL. CDR3 DNA sequence: TGCGCCAGCAGCCAGGGGGGGACGACCGGGGAGCTGTTTTTT. Translation gives CASSQGGTTGELFF.

The genes are TRBV7-9 and TRBJ1-5, with D uncertain. V was shortened by 1 base and J by 5 bases, with 15 bases between the two germline ends. Germline CDR1 reads SEHNR; CDR2 reads FQNEAQ (reference sequence). The CDR3 is made up of 16 amino acids. This CDR3 is CASSLGANLGDQPQHF. In nucleotides, the CDR3 is TGTGCCAGCAGCTTAGGGGCGAACCTCGGGGATCAGCCCCAGCATTTT. Based on the CDR3 plus reference TRBV7-9 and TRBJ1-5, the full variable domain is DTGVSQNPRHKITKRGQNVTFRCDPISEHNRLYWYRQTLGQGPEFLTYFQNEAQLEKSRLLSDRFSAERPKGSFSTLEIQRTEQGDSAMYLCASSLGANLGDQPQHFGDGTRLSIL.

This rearrangement joins TRBV12-3 or TRBV12-4 to TRBJ2-2; 7 nucleotides align to TRBD1. This CDR3 is 14 amino acids long. Germline trimming cut 9 bases from V and 6 bases from J; bases unmatched to any gene: 10. The CDR3 sequence is CASGGQPVAGELFF. CDR3 nucleotide sequence: TGTGCCAGTGGGGGACAGCCGGTCGCCGGGGAGCTGTTTTTT.

This chain connects TRBV20-1 to TRBJ1-1; possible D gene TRBD1, 5 bases. The V and J ends lost 2 bases and 0 bases respectively, with 22 bases between them. Germline V gives CDR1 DFQATT, CDR2 SNEGSKA (reference sequence). The CDR3 covers 18 residues. In DNA, the CDR3 is TGCAGTGCTAGATCCCTAACAGGCGTCCTAGAAATGAACACTGAAGCTTTCTTT. This translates into CSARSLTGVLEMNTEAFF.

This chain uses TRBV18 with TRBJ1-2; D gene unclear. From germline, CDR1 is KGHSH and CDR2 LQKENI. Trimming took off 2 bases at V and 0 bases at J, with 7 bases between the two ends. The CDR3 length is 14 residues. The CDR3 DNA follows: TGTGCCAGCTCACCAGCGGCGGCTAACTATGGCTACACCTTC. Its protein is CASSPAAANYGYTF.

CDR3 DNA sequence: TGTGCCAGCAGTCATCCTGGACGGGAGGCCTTGTTCTTC. Its translation: CASSHPGREALFF. The chain employs TRBV27 and TRBJ2-1; 7 nucleotides agree with TRBD2. J was trimmed by 15 bases and V by 5 bases; bases with no gene match: 13. In germline, CDR1 is MNHEY, CDR2 SMNVEV (reference sequence). The CDR3 totals 13 residues.

The chain uses TRBV30 and TRBJ2-5; tentatively, D is TRBD1 or TRBD2 (6 bases each). Germline assignment: CDR1 GTSNPN and CDR2 SVGIG (reference sequence). V gave up 8 bases and J gave up 2 bases, with 12 bases separating them. This CDR3 region has 12 residues. CDR3 coding DNA: TGTGCCGGGGGGACATCGCAAGAGACCCAGTACTTC. This encodes CAGGTSQETQYF.

The V call is TRBV4-3, the J call TRBJ1-2; weak D call: TRBD1 (6 bases). V lost 2 bases, J lost 4 bases, and 17 bases lay in between. Germline loops: CDR1 LGHNA, CDR2 YSLEER. CDR3 size: 16 residues. The chain's CDR3 is CASSQLLQGGFYGYTF. The CDR3 DNA reads TGCGCCAGCAGCCAACTATTACAGGGAGGATTCTATGGCTACACCTTC.

This clonotype was seen only once. The chain uses TRBV28 and TRBJ2-1; possibly TRBD1 for D (6 bases). This CDR3 is built from 14 residues. Germline CDR1 MDHEN, CDR2 SYDVKM. Trimming pared 8 bases from V and 5 bases from J, leaving 16 bases between. DNA of the CDR3: TGTGCCAGCTGGGGGCGCCGGCTTAACAATGAGCAGTTCTTC. This gives the protein CASWGRRLNNEQFF.

The chain links TRBV20-1 to TRBJ1-1; D is perhaps TRBD1 (5 bases). The length of the CDR3 is 12 residues. The ends were cut back, 5 bases at V and 2 bases at J, with 9 bases in the middle. Germline V gene sequence: CDR1 DFQATT, CDR2 SNEGSKA (reference sequence). CDR3 protein: CSAVTGNTEAFF. The CDR3 DNA reads as TGCAGTGCTGTAACAGGAAACACTGAAGCTTTCTTT.

The genes are TRBV30 and TRBJ2-3, with 9 bases matching TRBD1. Unmatched junction bases numbered 1, after V lost 3 bases and J lost 3 bases. Germline V gene data show CDR1 as GTSNPN and CDR2 as SVGIG (reference sequence). The CDR3 extends over 13 amino acids. CDR3 region: CAWSGQGTDTQYF. DNA of the CDR3: TGTGCCTGGAGCGGACAGGGGACAGATACGCAGTATTTT.

The chain couples TRBV20-1 to TRBJ1-4, with 11 bases that match TRBD1. The J segment lost 8 bases and the V segment lost 8 bases, leaving 7 bases of the junction unmatched. The CDR3 covers 13 residues. Per the germline V gene, CDR1 is DFQATT and CDR2 is SNEGSKA (reference sequence). The CDR3 DNA sequence: TGCAGTATGGGACAGGGGGGGGGAGAAAAACTGTTTTTT. Translation: CSMGQGGGEKLFF.

The rearrangement links TRBV18 to TRBJ2-3; 12 positions agree with TRBD2. The CDR3 sequence is 14 residues long. Germline trimming cut 6 bases from V and 5 bases from J; bases unmatched to any gene: 3. CDR1 is KGHSH, CDR2 LQKENI, per germline. The CDR3: CASSLAGGRDTQYF. CDR3 DNA: TGTGCCAGCTCCCTAGCGGGGGGGCGAGATACGCAGTATTTT.